The clone carrying this TCR beta chain was detected only once. The antigen is not known. The record originates from a study of vaccination effects on CD4 cells after COVID-19. Sequencing followed a ViraFEST assay step that expanded antigen-specific CD4+ T cells with viral peptide pools. Upon completion of roughly ten days in culture, CD4+ T cells were isolated. Testing of the vaccine recipients showed negative nucleocapsid antibodies and no prior SARS-CoV-2 infection. TCRdb keeps only in-frame clones here, not all; method: immunoSEQ multiplex PCR. The sample records 65,000 to 90,000 clones, 78% being singletons. The CDR3 extends over 16 amino acids. The germline V and J ends were trimmed by 1 base and 4 bases, with 14 bases remaining between them. Germline CDR1 SGHDT, CDR2 YYEEEE.

The TCR sequence derives from a human donor who received a COVID-19 vaccine. This chain joins TRBV5-6 and TRBJ2-2; D might be TRBD1 (7 bases). The sequencing used CD4+ T cells from PBMCs cultured with SARS-CoV-2 spike peptides, collected before COVID-19 vaccination. The CDR3 protein is CASSLWRGQVTGELFF. As DNA, the CDR3 is TGTGCCAGCAGCTTGTGGAGGGGGCAGGTCACCGGGGAGCTGTTTTTT.